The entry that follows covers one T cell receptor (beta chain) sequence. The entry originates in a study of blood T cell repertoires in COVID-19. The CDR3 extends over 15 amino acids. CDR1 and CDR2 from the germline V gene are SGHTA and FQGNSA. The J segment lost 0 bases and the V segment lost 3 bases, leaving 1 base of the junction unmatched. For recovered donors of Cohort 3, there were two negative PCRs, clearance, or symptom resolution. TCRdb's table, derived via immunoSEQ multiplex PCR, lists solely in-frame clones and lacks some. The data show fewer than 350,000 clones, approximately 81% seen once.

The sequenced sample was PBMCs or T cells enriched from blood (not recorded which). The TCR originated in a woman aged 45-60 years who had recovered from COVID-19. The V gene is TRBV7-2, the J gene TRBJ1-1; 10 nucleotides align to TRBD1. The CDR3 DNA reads TGTGCCAGCAGCTTTGGGACAGGGGTGAACACTGAAGCTTTCTTT. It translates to CASSFGTGVNTEAFF.